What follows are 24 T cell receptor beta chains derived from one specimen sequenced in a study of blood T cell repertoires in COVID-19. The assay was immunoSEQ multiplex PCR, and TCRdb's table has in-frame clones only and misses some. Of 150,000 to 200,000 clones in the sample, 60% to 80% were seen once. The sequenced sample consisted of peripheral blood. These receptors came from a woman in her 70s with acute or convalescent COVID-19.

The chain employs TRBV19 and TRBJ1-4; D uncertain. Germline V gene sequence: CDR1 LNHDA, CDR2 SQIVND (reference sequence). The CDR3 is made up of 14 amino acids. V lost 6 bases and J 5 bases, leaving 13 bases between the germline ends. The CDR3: CASRPPGSNEKLFF. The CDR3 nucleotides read TGTGCCAGTAGACCCCCGGGTTCGAATGAAAAACTGTTTTTT.

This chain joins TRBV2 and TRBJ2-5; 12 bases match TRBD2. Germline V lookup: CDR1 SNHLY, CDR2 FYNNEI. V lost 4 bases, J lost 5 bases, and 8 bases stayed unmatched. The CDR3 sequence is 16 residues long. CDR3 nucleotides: TGTGCCAGCAGTGGGACTAGCGGGAATAATGAGGAGACCCAGTACTTC. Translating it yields CASSGTSGNNEETQYF.

CDR3 sequence: CATSDFGQGTGNEQFF. The CDR3 DNA sequence: TGTGCCACCAGTGATTTTGGGCAGGGTACAGGGAATGAGCAGTTCTTC. This chain uses TRBV24-1 with TRBJ2-1; the D gene is possibly TRBD1 (6 bases). V was clipped by 1 base and J by 7 bases, with 16 bases between them. The germline V gene has CDR1 KGHDR and CDR2 SFDVKD. This CDR3 region has 16 residues.

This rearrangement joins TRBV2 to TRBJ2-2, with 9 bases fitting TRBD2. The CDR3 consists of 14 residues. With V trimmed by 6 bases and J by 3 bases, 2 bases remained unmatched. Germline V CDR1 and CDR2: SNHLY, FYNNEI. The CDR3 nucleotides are TGTGCCAGCAGCCTAGCGGGGTACACCGGGGAGCTGTTTTTT. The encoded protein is CASSLAGYTGELFF.

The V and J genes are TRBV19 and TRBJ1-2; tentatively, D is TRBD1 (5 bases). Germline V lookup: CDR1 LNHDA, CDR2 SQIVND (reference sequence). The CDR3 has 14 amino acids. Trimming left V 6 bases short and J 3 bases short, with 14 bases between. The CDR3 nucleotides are TGTGCCAGTAGCCCACCTGGGGCGGACTATGGCTACACCTTC. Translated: CASSPPGADYGYTF.

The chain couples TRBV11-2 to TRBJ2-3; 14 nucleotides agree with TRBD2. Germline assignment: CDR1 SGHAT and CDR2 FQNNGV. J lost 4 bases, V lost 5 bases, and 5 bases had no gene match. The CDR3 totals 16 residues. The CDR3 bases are TGTGCCAGCAGCCGACTAGCGGGAGGGCCCTCAGATACGCAGTATTTT. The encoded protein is CASSRLAGGPSDTQYF. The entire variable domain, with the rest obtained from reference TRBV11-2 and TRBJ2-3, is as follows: EAGVAQSPRYKIIEKRQSVAFWCNPISGHATLYWYQQILGQGPKLLIQFQNNGVVDDSQLPKDRFSAERLKGVDSTLKIQPAKLEDSAVYLCASSRLAGGPSDTQYFGPGTRLTVL.

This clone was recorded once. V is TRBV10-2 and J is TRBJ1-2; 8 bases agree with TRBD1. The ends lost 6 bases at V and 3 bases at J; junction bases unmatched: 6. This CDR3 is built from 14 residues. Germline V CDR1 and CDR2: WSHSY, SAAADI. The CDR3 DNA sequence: TGCGCCAGCAGCCCACAGGGGGAGGACTATGGCTACACCTTC. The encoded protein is CASSPQGEDYGYTF.

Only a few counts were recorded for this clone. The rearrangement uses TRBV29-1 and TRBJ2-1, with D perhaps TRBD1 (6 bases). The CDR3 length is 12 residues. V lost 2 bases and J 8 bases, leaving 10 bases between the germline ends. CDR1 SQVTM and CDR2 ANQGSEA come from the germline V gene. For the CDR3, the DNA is TGCAGCGTTGAAATGGGGGCGGATGAGCAGTTCTTC. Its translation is CSVEMGADEQFF.

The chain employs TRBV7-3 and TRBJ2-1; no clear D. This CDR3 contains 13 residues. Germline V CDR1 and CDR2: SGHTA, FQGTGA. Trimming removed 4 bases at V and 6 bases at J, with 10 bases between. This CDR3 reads CASSWSGFNEQFF. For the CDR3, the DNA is TGTGCCAGCAGCTGGAGTGGTTTCAATGAGCAGTTCTTC.

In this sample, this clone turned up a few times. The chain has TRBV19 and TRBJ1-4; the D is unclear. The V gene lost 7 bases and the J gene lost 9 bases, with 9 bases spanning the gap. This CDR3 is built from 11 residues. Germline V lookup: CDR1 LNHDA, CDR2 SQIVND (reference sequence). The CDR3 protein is CASKGGQKLFF. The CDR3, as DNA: TGTGCCAGTAAAGGTGGGCAAAAACTGTTTTTT.

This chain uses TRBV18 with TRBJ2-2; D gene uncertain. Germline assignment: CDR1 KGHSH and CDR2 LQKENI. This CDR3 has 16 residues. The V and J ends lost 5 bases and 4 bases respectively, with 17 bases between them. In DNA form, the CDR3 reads TGTGCCAGCTCAATGCAGTGGCTAGTATCCACCGGGGAGCTGTTTTTT. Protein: CASSMQWLVSTGELFF.

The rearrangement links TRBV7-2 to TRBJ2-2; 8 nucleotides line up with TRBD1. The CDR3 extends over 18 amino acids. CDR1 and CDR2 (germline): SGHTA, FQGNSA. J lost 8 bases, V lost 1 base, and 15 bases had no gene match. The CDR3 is CASSLGTAGTGPQGELFF. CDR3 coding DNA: TGTGCCAGCAGCTTAGGAACGGCTGGGACAGGACCTCAGGGGGAGCTGTTTTTT.

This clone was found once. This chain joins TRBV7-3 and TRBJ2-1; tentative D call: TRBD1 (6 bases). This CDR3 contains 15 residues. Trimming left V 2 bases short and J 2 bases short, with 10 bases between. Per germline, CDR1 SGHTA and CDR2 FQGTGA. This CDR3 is CASSLEGGAYNEQFF. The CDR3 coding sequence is TGTGCCAGCAGCTTAGAAGGGGGTGCCTACAATGAGCAGTTCTTC.

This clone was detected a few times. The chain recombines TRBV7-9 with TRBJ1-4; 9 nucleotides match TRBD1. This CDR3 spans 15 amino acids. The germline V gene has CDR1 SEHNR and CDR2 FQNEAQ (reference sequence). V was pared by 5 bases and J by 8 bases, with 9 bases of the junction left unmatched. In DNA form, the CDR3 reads TGTGCCAGCAGCCTAGGGATGACAGGGGGGGAAAAACTGTTTTTT. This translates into CASSLGMTGGEKLFF.

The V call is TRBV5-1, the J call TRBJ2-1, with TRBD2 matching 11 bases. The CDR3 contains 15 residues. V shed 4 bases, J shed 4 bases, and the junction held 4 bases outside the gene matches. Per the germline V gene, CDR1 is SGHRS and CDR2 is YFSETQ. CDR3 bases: TGCGCCAGCAGCCAACTAGCGGGAGCATACAATGAGCAGTTCTTC. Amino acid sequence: CASSQLAGAYNEQFF.

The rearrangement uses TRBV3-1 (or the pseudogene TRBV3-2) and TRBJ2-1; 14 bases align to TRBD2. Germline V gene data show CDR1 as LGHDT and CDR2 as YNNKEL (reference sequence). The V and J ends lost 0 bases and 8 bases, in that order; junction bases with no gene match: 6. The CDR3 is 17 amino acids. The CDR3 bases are TGTGCCAGCAGCCAAGATGGGGGACTAGCGGGAGTGGATGAGCAGTTCTTC. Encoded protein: CASSQDGGLAGVDEQFF.

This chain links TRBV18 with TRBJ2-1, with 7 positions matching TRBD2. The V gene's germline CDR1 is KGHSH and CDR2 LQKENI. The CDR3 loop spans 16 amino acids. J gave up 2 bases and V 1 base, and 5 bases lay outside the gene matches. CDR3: CASSPRAGEAYNEQFF. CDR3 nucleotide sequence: TGTGCCAGCTCACCACGTGCGGGAGAAGCCTACAATGAGCAGTTCTTC.

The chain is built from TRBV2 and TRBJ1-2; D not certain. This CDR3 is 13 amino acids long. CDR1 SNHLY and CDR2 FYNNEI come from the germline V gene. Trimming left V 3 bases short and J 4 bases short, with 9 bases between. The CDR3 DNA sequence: TGTGCCAGCAGTGAGGTAGTAGCCTATGGCTACACCTTC. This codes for CASSEVVAYGYTF. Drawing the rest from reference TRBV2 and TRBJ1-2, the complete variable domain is EPEVTQTPSHQVTQMGQEVILRCVPISNHLYFYWYRQILGQKVEFLVSFYNNEISEKSEIFDDQFSVERPDGSNFTLKIRSTKLEDSAMYFCASSEVVAYGYTFGSGTRLTVV.

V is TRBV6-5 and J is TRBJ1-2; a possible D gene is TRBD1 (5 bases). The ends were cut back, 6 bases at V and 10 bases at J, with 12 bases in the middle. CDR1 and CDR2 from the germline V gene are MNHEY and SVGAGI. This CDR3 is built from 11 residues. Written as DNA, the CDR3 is TGTGCCAGCAGAGGGACGGGAGACTACACCTTC. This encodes CASRGTGDYTF.

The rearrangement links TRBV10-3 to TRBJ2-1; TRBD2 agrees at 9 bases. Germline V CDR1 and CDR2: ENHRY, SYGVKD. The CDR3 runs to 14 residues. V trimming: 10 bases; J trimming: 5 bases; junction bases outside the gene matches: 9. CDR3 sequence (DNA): TGTGCCACAGAACCTAGCGGGATGAACAATGAGCAGTTCTTC. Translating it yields CATEPSGMNNEQFF.

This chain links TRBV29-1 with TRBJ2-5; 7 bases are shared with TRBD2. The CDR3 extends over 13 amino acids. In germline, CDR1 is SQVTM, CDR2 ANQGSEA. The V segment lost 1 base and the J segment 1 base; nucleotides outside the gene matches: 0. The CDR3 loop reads CSVEVAGQETQYF. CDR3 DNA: TGCAGCGTTGAAGTAGCGGGCCAAGAGACCCAGTACTTC.

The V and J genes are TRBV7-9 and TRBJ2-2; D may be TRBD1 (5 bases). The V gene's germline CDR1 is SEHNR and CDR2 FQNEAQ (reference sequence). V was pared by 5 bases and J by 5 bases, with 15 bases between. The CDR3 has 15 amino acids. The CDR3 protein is CASSKGSGWTGELFF. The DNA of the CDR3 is TGTGCCAGCAGCAAAGGGTCAGGGTGGACCGGGGAGCTGTTTTTT.

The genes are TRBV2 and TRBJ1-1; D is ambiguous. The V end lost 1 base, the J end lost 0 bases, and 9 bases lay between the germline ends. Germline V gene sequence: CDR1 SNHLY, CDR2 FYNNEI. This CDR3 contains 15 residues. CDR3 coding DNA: TGTGCCAGCAGTGAAGTCGGGTCAGTGAACACTGAAGCTTTCTTT. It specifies CASSEVGSVNTEAFF. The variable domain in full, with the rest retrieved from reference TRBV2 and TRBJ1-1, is EPEVTQTPSHQVTQMGQEVILRCVPISNHLYFYWYRQILGQKVEFLVSFYNNEISEKSEIFDDQFSVERPDGSNFTLKIRSTKLEDSAMYFCASSEVGSVNTEAFFGQGTRLTVV.

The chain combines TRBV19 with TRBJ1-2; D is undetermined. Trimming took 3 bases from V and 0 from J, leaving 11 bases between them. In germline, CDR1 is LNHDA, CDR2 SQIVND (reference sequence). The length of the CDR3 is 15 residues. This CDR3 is CASSIQAGPNYGYTF. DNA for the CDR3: TGTGCCAGTAGTATCCAGGCCGGCCCTAACTATGGCTACACCTTC.